This TCR beta chain was sequenced for a study of shared clonotypes between healthy human individuals. Study-level background: CD4 naive cells filled three plates per donor, CD4 memory three, CD8 naive two and CD8 memory one.

Study-level findings and limits: Investigators collected only blood, and repertoires in tissues likely differ. In having few donors, the study represented limited genetic and exposure-history diversity.

Details on this clone: What it binds is unknown.

The CDR3 has 16 residues. Germline V lookup: CDR1 LGHNA, CDR2 YSLEER. V lost 4 bases and J lost 1; bases outside the gene matches: 2. Original processing notes: ImmunoSEQ gave junction-only sequences without quality scores, so filtering differed. Produced via immunoSEQ multiplex PCR; TCRdb's table is partial and in-frame only. Clone size and V and J calls were adopted from that table, with D and trimming inferred from the DNA. The data hold around 940,000 clones, with 60% to 85% observed a single time. This chain links TRBV4-3 with TRBJ2-5; 14 bases agree with TRBD2. The clonotype comes from a man aged 18 to 30 in good health. Sequences were obtained from memory CD4+ T cells sorted from blood. Documented subset: CD45RA-negative fraction. The CDR3 here is CASSLGLAGAQETQYF. CDR3 DNA sequence: TGCGCCAGCAGCCTGGGACTAGCGGGAGCCCAAGAGACCCAGTACTTC.